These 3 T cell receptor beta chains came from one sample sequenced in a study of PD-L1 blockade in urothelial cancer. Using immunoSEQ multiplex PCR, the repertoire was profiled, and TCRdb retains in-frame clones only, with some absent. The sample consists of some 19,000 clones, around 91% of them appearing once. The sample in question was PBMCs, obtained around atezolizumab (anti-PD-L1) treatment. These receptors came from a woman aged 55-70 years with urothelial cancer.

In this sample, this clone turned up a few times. CDR3 DNA: TGTGCCAGCAGCTCGAGGGACAGAAGCTATAGCAATCAGCCCCAGCATTTT. Translation: CASSSRDRSYSNQPQHF. This chain links TRBV5-6 with TRBJ1-5, with TRBD1 matching 7 bases. With V trimmed by 3 bases and J by 0 bases, 9 bases remained unmatched. Germline loops: CDR1 SGHDT, CDR2 YYEEEE. The CDR3 sequence is 17 residues long.

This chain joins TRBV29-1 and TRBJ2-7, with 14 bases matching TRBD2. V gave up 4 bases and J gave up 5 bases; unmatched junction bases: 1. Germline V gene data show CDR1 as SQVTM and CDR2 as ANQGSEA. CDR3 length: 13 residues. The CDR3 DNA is TGCAGCGTTGCGGGACTAGCGGGAGACGAGCAGTACTTC. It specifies CSVAGLAGDEQYF.

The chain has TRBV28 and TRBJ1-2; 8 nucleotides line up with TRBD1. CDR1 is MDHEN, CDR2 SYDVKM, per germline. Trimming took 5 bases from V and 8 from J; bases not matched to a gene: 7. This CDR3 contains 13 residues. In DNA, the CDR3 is TGTGCCAGCAGTCTATTGACAGGGGTAGGCTACACCTTC. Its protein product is CASSLLTGVGYTF.